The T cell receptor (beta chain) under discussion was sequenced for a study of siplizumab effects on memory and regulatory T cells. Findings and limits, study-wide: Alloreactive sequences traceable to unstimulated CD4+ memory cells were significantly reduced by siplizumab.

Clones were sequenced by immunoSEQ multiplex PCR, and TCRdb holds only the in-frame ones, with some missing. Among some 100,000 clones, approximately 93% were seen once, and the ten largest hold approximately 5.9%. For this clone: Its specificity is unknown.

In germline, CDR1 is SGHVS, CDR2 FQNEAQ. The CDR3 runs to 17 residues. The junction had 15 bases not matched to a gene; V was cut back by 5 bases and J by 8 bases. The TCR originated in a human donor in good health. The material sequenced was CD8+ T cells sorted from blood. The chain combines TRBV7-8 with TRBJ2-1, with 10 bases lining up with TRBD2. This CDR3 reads CASSNRESSGSRYEQFF. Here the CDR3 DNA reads TGTGCCAGCAGCAATAGGGAATCTAGCGGGAGTCGGTATGAGCAGTTCTTC.